Following are 26 T cell receptor beta chains from one sample sequenced in a study of cytomegalovirus exposure and HLA in healthy donors. Some clones are missing from TCRdb's copy, which holds only in-frame ones; the method was immunoSEQ multiplex PCR. The table includes about 160,000 clones, roughly 86% detected once. Sequenced sample: PBMCs. The receptors derive from a man in his late teens or twenties in good health and CMV-seropositive.

The chain recombines TRBV2 with TRBJ1-2; D is unresolved. CDR1 and CDR2 (germline): SNHLY, FYNNEI. This CDR3 region has 15 residues. Trimming took 0 bases from V and 7 from J, leaving 15 bases between them. The CDR3 DNA is TGTGCCAGCAGTGAAGCGAGGAAGTCCGAACGTGGCTACACCTTC. Translating it yields CASSEARKSERGYTF.

The J gene is TRBJ2-7, the V gene TRBV5-5, with 7 bases fitting TRBD2. CDR1 and CDR2 from the germline V gene are SGHKS and YYEKEE (reference sequence). V shed 6 bases and J 0 bases; nucleotides not matched to a gene: 6. The CDR3 spans 14 residues. The CDR3 sequence is CASTPGRISYEQYF. In DNA form, the CDR3 reads TGTGCCAGCACCCCCGGGAGGATCTCCTACGAGCAGTACTTC.

The chain recombines TRBV6-6 with TRBJ1-1, with 7 bases aligning to TRBD1. Germline V gives CDR1 MNHNY, CDR2 SVGAGI (reference sequence). The CDR3 is 15 amino acids. V shed 0 bases, J shed 5 bases, and the junction held 6 bases outside the gene matches. The CDR3 region is CASSYSRQGRTEAFF. The DNA of the CDR3 is TGTGCCAGCAGTTACTCGAGACAGGGCAGGACTGAAGCTTTCTTT.

The chain links TRBV27 to TRBJ2-7, with 9 bases matching TRBD1. The CDR3 is 15 amino acids. V shed 0 bases and J 3 bases; nucleotides not matched to a gene: 3. The germline V gene has CDR1 MNHEY and CDR2 SMNVEV (reference sequence). The CDR3 spells CASSLSGTGFYEQYF. DNA of the CDR3: TGTGCCAGCAGTTTATCGGGGACAGGGTTCTACGAGCAGTACTTC.

This chain joins TRBV19 and TRBJ2-7; 8 bases fit TRBD1. Germline V gene lookup returns CDR1 LNHDA and CDR2 SQIVND (reference sequence). The CDR3 extends over 13 amino acids. Unmatched junction bases numbered 8, after V lost 6 bases and J lost 7 bases. CDR3 in amino acids: CASRPPGGAEQYF. The CDR3, as DNA: TGTGCCAGTAGACCTCCAGGGGGCGCAGAGCAGTACTTC.

The V gene is TRBV11-2, the J gene TRBJ2-3; 7 nucleotides agree with TRBD2. There are 15 residues in the CDR3. In germline, CDR1 is SGHAT, CDR2 FQNNGV. V lost 2 bases to trimming and J lost 5 bases; unmatched junction nucleotides: 7. The CDR3 reads CASSLMRGGKDTQYF. For the CDR3, the DNA is TGTGCCAGCAGCTTAATGAGGGGAGGGAAAGATACGCAGTATTTT. Looking up the rest from reference TRBV11-2 and TRBJ2-3 gives the full variable domain: EAGVAQSPRYKIIEKRQSVAFWCNPISGHATLYWYQQILGQGPKLLIQFQNNGVVDDSQLPKDRFSAERLKGVDSTLKIQPAKLEDSAVYLCASSLMRGGKDTQYFGPGTRLTVL.

J is TRBJ1-2 and V is TRBV7-6; 10 nucleotides align to TRBD1. The CDR3 length is 14 residues. J was trimmed by 6 bases and V by 1 base; bases with no gene match: 2. Germline CDR1 and CDR2: SGHVS and FNYEAQ. The CDR3 DNA is TGTGCCAGCAGCTTAGTTGGGACAGGGGATGGCTACACCTTC. This codes for CASSLVGTGDGYTF.

The chain is built from TRBV27 and TRBJ2-3, with D perhaps TRBD2 (5 bases). Trimming cost V 6 bases and J 0 bases, with 13 bases left between them. Germline lookup yields CDR1 MNHEY and CDR2 SMNVEV (reference sequence). The CDR3 has 15 residues. CDR3 coding DNA: TGTGCCAGCAGCCCAGGTCAGCGGAGCACAGATACGCAGTATTTT. As protein: CASSPGQRSTDTQYF.

The rearrangement uses TRBV11-2 and TRBJ1-1; tentatively, D is TRBD1 (5 bases). This CDR3 is 13 amino acids long. Germline values: CDR1 SGHAT, CDR2 FQNNGV. Trimming shortened V by 5 bases and J by 4 bases, and 11 bases separated the two germline ends. CDR3 sequence (DNA): TGTGCCAGCAGCAGCAGGGTACTCACTGAAGCTTTCTTT. Protein product: CASSSRVLTEAFF.

V usage is TRBV5-6 and J usage is TRBJ1-5, with D tentatively TRBD1 (5 bases). The V gene's germline CDR1 is SGHDT and CDR2 YYEEEE. The CDR3 is made up of 16 amino acids. Trimming stripped 5 bases from V and 0 bases from J, with 15 bases between. The CDR3 is CASSNGGPYSNQPQHF. CDR3 DNA sequence: TGTGCCAGCAGTAACGGGGGTCCCTATAGCAATCAGCCCCAGCATTTT. Supplemented by reference TRBV5-6 and TRBJ1-5, the full variable domain reads DAGVTQSPTHLIKTRGQQVTLRCSPKSGHDTVSWYQQALGQGPQFIFQYYEEEERQRGNFPDRFSGHQFPNYSSELNVNALLLGDSALYLCASSNGGPYSNQPQHFGDGTRLSIL.

This chain uses TRBV4-1 with TRBJ2-1; D gene uncertain. This CDR3 comprises 15 residues. Germline-derived CDR1 and CDR2 are MGHRA and YSYEKL. Deletions cut 5 bases from V and 4 bases from J, with 15 bases between. In DNA, the CDR3 is TGCGCCAGCAGCAGATCTGTGGCGGAATACAATGAGCAGTTCTTC. Encoded protein: CASSRSVAEYNEQFF.

The rearrangement uses TRBV27 and TRBJ2-7; 8 positions match TRBD1. Per the germline V gene, CDR1 is MNHEY and CDR2 is SMNVEV (reference sequence). V dropped 2 bases and J dropped 5; count of bases not matched to a gene: 5. This CDR3 spans 14 amino acids. In DNA, the CDR3 is TGTGCCAGCAGTTTAGACAGGGGCATGGACGAGCAGTACTTC. As protein: CASSLDRGMDEQYF.

The rearrangement joins TRBV5-4 to TRBJ2-5; TRBD2 agrees at 7 bases. The junction had 9 bases not matched to a gene; V was cut back by 2 bases and J by 5 bases. The CDR3 runs to 15 residues. CDR1 and CDR2 from the germline V gene are SGHNT and YYREEE (reference sequence). The CDR3 DNA sequence: TGTGCCAGCAGCTTATCGGCGGGAGAGGGGGAGACCCAGTACTTC. The encoded protein is CASSLSAGEGETQYF.

The rearrangement joins TRBV25-1 to TRBJ1-1, with a possible D match to TRBD1 (6 bases). The V gene's germline CDR1 is MGHDK and CDR2 SYGVNS. V lost 2 bases, J lost 6 bases, and 16 bases lay in between. CDR3 length: 15 residues. DNA of the CDR3: TGTGCCAGCAGTGAACAGGGGAGTGGCCTTCCTGAAGCTTTCTTT. Its protein product is CASSEQGSGLPEAFF.

V usage is TRBV5-6 and J usage is TRBJ2-7, with TRBD2 matching 8 bases. The CDR3 consists of 17 residues. Per germline, CDR1 SGHDT and CDR2 YYEEEE. V was clipped by 2 bases and J by 2 bases; unmatched bases: 12. In DNA, the CDR3 is TGTGCCAGCAGCTTTGTTCTTAGCGTAGCGGGAACCTACGAGCAGTACTTC. Translation: CASSFVLSVAGTYEQYF.

The rearrangement links TRBV27 to TRBJ2-1; weak D call: TRBD1 (5 bases). CDR3 length equals 16 residues. Trimming left V 0 bases short and J 3 bases short, with 12 bases between. Germline CDR1 reads MNHEY; CDR2 reads SMNVEV (reference sequence). CDR3 coding DNA: TGTGCCAGCAGTTTATCGTTGGGGCGGAGCTACAATGAGCAGTTCTTC. Protein product: CASSLSLGRSYNEQFF.

The chain carries TRBV27 and TRBJ2-7; 10 bases are a match to TRBD2. Per germline, CDR1 MNHEY and CDR2 SMNVEV (reference sequence). The CDR3 is made up of 17 amino acids. Germline trimming cut 4 bases from V and 2 bases from J; bases unmatched to any gene: 11. The CDR3 loop is CASSSPILAGNTYEQYF. The CDR3 nucleotides are TGTGCCAGCAGTTCACCTATACTAGCGGGGAATACCTACGAGCAGTACTTC.

This sequence joins TRBV5-5 and TRBJ2-3; tentative D call: TRBD1 (5 bases). CDR1 and CDR2 (germline): SGHKS, YYEKEE (reference sequence). V was shortened by 0 bases and J by 2 bases, with 10 bases between the two germline ends. The CDR3 has 15 residues. CDR3 region: CASSLAPTVTDTQYF. The CDR3 bases are TGTGCCAGCAGCTTGGCCCCGACAGTCACAGATACGCAGTATTTT.

This sequence joins TRBV5-1 and TRBJ2-1; the match to TRBD1 covers 7 bases. Germline V CDR1 and CDR2: SGHRS, YFSETQ. The V segment lost 4 bases and the J segment 6 bases; nucleotides outside the gene matches: 10. This CDR3 is 15 amino acids long. The CDR3 spells CASSPGTEFINEQFF. For the CDR3, the DNA is TGCGCCAGCAGCCCCGGGACAGAGTTCATCAATGAGCAGTTCTTC. Full variable domain (outside the CDR3, taken from reference TRBV5-1 and TRBJ2-1): KAGVTQTPRYLIKTRGQQVTLSCSPISGHRSVSWYQQTPGQGLQFLFEYFSETQRNKGNFPGRFSGRQFSNSRSEMNVSTLELGDSALYLCASSPGTEFINEQFFGPGTRLTVL.

The gene calls are TRBV27 and TRBJ2-1; 11 bases are a match to TRBD2. This CDR3 contains 16 residues. V gave up 5 bases and J gave up 1 base; unmatched junction bases: 4. The germline CDR1 and CDR2 sequences are MNHEY and SMNVEV (reference sequence). The CDR3 region has the DNA TGTGCCAGCAGTGATGGACTAGCGGGTTCCTACAATGAGCAGTTCTTC. Encoded protein: CASSDGLAGSYNEQFF.

This clone is a singleton in its sample. The chain recombines TRBV6-5 with TRBJ2-7; 7 positions match TRBD2. The CDR3 extends over 14 amino acids. Germline V gene data show CDR1 as MNHEY and CDR2 as SVGAGI. With 2 bases clipped from V and 5 bases from J, the junction kept 6 bases outside the gene matches. CDR3 protein: CASSYGGRRDEQYF. In DNA, the CDR3 is TGTGCCAGCAGTTACGGCGGGAGAAGAGACGAGCAGTACTTC.

The J gene is TRBJ2-7, the V gene TRBV28; D not resolved. Germline V CDR1 and CDR2: MDHEN, SYDVKM. This CDR3 has 13 amino acids. V was clipped by 7 bases and J by 0 bases, with 10 bases between them. CDR3 loop: CASMGVSSYEQYF. The DNA of the CDR3 is TGTGCCAGCATGGGCGTCAGCTCCTACGAGCAGTACTTC.

The rearrangement uses TRBV30 and TRBJ2-1; D not certain. The V gene lost 0 bases and the J gene lost 6 bases, with 9 bases spanning the gap. Germline V lookup: CDR1 GTSNPN, CDR2 SVGIG (reference sequence). CDR3 length: 13 residues. CDR3 residues: CAWSVLDPNEQFF. The CDR3 bases are TGTGCCTGGAGTGTCCTAGACCCCAATGAGCAGTTCTTC.

This chain connects TRBV5-1 to TRBJ2-3; 11 nucleotides line up with TRBD2. The CDR3 consists of 16 residues. Germline CDR1 SGHRS, CDR2 YFSETQ. V was pared by 2 bases and J by 0 bases, with 2 bases of the junction left unmatched. CDR3 bases: TGCGCCAGCAGCTTAGGGACTAGCGGCAGCACAGATACGCAGTATTTT. This sequence encodes CASSLGTSGSTDTQYF. The full variable domain, rest sourced from reference TRBV5-1 and TRBJ2-3, is KAGVTQTPRYLIKTRGQQVTLSCSPISGHRSVSWYQQTPGQGLQFLFEYFSETQRNKGNFPGRFSGRQFSNSRSEMNVSTLELGDSALYLCASSLGTSGSTDTQYFGPGTRLTVL.

This clone was detected once. The chain carries TRBV14 and TRBJ2-5; TRBD2 matches at 8 bases. The CDR3 consists of 15 residues. V shed 2 bases, J shed 4 bases, and the junction held 6 bases outside the gene matches. Per germline, CDR1 SGHDN and CDR2 FVKESK. The CDR3 is CASSQIGREGETQYF. CDR3 bases: TGTGCCAGCAGCCAAATTGGTCGGGAGGGAGAGACCCAGTACTTC.

V usage is TRBV12-5 and J usage is TRBJ2-1; 11 nucleotides match TRBD1. V dropped 1 base and J dropped 9; count of bases not matched to a gene: 14. This CDR3 has 18 amino acids. The germline V gene encodes CDR1 LGHNT and CDR2 FRNRAP. CDR3 sequence reads: CASGLGIIGTGGSGEQFF. The CDR3 bases are TGTGCTAGTGGTTTGGGAATAATAGGGACAGGGGGTTCGGGTGAGCAGTTCTTC.